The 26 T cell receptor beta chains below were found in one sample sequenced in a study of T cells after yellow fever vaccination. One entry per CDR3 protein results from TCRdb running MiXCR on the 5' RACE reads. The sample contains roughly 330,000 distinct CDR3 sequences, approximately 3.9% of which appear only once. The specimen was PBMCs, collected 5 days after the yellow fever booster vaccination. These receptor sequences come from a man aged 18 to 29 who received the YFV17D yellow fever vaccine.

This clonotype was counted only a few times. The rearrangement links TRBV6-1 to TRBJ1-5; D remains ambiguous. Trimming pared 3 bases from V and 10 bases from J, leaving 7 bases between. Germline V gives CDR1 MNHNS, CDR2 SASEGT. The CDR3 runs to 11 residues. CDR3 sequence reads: CASSDWTPQHF. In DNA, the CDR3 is TGTGCCAGCAGTGATTGGACTCCCCAGCATTTT.

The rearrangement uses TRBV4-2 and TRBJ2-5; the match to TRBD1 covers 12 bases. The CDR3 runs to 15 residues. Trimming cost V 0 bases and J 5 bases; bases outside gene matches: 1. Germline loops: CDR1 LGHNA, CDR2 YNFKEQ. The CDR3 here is CASSQDGTGGETQYF. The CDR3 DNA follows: TGTGCCAGCAGCCAAGATGGGACAGGGGGCGAGACCCAGTACTTC.

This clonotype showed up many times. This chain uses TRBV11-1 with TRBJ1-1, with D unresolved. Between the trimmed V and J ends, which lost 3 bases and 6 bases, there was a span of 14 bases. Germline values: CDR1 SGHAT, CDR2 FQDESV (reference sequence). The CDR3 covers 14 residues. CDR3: CASSLDLRTPEAFF. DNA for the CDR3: TGTGCCAGCAGCTTGGACCTCCGGACCCCTGAAGCTTTCTTT.

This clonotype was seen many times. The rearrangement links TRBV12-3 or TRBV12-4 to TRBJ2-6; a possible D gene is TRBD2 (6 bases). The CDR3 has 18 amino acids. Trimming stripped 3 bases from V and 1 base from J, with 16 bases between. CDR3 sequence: CASSFGGRILSGANVLTF. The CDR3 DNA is TGTGCCAGCAGTTTTGGGGGGAGGATTCTTTCTGGGGCCAACGTCCTGACTTTC.

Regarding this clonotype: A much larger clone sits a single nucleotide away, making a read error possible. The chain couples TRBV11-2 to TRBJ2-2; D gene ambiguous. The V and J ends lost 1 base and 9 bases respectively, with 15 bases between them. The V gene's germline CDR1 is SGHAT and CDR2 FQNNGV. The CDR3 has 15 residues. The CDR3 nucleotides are TGTGCCAGCAGCTTAGTCCAGTTAGCATACCGGGAGCTGTTTTTT. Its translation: CASSLVQLAYRELFF.

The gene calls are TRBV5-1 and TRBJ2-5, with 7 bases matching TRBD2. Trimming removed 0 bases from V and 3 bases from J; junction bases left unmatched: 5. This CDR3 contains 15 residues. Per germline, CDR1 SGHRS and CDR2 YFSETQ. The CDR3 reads CASSLGGGHEETQYF. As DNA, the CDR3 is TGCGCCAGCAGCTTGGGGGGGGGTCATGAAGAGACCCAGTACTTC.

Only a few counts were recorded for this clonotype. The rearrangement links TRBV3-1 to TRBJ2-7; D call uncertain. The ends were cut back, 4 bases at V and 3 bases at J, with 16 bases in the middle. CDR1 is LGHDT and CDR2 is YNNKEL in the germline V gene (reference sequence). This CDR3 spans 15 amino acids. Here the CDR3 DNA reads TGTGCCAGCAGCCGCTTTTTAGGGCTGGACTACGAGCAGTACTTC. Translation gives CASSRFLGLDYEQYF.

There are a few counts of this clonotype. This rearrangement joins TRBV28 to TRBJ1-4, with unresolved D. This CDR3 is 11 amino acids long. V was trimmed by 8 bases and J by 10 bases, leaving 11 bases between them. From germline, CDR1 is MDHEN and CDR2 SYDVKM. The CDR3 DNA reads TGTGCCAGCGGATTTAGGAGAAAACTGTTTTTT. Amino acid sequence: CASGFRRKLFF.

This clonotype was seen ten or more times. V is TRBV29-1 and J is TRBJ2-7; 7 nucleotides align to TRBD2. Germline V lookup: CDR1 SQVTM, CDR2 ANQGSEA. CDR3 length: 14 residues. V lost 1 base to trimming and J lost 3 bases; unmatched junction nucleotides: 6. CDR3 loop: CSVEGASGLYEQYF. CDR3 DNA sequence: TGCAGCGTTGAAGGGGCTAGCGGCCTCTACGAGCAGTACTTC.

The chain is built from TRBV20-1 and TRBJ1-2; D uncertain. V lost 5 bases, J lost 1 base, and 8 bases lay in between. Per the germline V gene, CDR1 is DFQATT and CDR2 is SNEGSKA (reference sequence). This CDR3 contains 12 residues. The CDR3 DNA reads TGCAGTGCTGCTACAGTTAACTATGGCTACACCTTC. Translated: CSAATVNYGYTF.

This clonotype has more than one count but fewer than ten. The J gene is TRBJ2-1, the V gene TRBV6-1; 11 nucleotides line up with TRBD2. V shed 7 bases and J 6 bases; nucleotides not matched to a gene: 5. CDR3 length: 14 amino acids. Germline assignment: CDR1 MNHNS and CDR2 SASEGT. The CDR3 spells CASTLLAGGNEQFF. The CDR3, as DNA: TGTGCCAGCACCCTCCTAGCGGGGGGCAATGAGCAGTTCTTC.

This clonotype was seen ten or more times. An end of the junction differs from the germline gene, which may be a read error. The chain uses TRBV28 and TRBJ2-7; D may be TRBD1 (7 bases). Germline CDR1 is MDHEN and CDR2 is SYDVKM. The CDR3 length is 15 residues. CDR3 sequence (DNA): TGTGCCAGCAGCCTCAGGGGGGTACCCTCCCACGAGCAGTACTTC. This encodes CASSLRGVPSHEQYF.

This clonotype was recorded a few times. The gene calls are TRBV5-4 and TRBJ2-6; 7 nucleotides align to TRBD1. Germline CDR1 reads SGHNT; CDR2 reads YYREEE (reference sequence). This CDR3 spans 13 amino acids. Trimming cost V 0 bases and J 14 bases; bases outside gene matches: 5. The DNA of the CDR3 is TGTGCCAGCAGCTTGGAGACAGGGAGTCTCCTGACTTTC. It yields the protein CASSLETGSLLTF.

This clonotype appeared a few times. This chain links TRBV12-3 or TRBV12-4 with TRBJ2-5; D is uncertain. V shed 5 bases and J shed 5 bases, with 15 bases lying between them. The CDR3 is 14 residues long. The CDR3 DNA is TGTGCCAGCAGTGGACGCATGGGCCGCGAGACCCAGTACTTC. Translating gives CASSGRMGRETQYF.

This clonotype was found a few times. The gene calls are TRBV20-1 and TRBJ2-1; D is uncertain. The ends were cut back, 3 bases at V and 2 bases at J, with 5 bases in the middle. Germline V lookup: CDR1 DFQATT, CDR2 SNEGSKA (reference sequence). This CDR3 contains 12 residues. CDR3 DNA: TGCAGTGCTAGCTGGCCCTACAATGAGCAGTTCTTC. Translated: CSASWPYNEQFF.

The CDR3 nucleotides are TGTGCCAGCAGGCCCGGGACTAGCGGATATACGCAGTATTTT. This gives the protein CASRPGTSGYTQYF. V gene TRBV12-3 or TRBV12-4 combines with J gene TRBJ2-3; the match to TRBD2 covers 11 bases. Unmatched junction bases numbered 6, after V lost 6 bases and J lost 7 bases. The CDR3 runs 14 residues.

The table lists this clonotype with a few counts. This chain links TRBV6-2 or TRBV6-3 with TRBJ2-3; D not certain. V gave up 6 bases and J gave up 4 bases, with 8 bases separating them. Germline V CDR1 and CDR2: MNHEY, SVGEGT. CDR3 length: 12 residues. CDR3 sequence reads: CASRPYSDTQYF. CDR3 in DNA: TGTGCCAGCAGACCATACTCAGATACGCAGTATTTT.

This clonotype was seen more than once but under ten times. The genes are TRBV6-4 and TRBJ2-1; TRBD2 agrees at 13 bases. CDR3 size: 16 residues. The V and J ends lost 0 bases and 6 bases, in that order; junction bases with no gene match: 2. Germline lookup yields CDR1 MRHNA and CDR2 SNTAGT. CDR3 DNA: TGTGCCAGCAGTGACTCGACTAGCGGGGGGCTCAATGAGCAGTTCTTC. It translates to CASSDSTSGGLNEQFF.

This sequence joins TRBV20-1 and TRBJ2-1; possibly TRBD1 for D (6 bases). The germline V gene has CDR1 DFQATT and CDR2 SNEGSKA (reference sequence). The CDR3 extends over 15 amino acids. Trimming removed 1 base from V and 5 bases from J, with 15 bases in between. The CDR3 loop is CSARADYKGDNEQFF. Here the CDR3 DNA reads TGCAGTGCTAGAGCAGACTACAAGGGGGACAATGAGCAGTTCTTC.

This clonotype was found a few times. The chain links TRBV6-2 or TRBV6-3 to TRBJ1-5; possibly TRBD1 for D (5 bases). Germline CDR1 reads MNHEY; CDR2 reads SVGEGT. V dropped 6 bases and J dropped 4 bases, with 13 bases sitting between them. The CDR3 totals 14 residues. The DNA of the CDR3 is TGTGCCAGCAGCTACGGGGGATGGAATCAGCCCCAGCATTTT. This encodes CASSYGGWNQPQHF.

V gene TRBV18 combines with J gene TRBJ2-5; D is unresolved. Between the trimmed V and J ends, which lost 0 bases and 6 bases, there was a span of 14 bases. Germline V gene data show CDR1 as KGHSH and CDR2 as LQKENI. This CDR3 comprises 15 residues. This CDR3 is CASSPPGLEQQTQYF. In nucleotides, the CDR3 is TGTGCCAGCTCACCACCGGGCCTAGAACAACAGACCCAGTACTTC. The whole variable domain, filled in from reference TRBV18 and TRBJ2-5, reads NAGVMQNPRHLVRRRGQEARLRCSPMKGHSHVYWYRQLPEEGLKFMVYLQKENIIDESGMPKERFSAEFPKEGPSILRIQQVVRGDSAAYFCASSPPGLEQQTQYFGPGTRLLVL.

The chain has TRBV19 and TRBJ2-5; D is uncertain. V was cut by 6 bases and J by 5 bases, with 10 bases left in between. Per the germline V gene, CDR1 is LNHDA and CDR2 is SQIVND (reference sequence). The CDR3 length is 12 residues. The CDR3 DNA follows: TGTGCCAGTAGGACCCCCGGGGAGACCCAGTACTTC. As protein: CASRTPGETQYF.

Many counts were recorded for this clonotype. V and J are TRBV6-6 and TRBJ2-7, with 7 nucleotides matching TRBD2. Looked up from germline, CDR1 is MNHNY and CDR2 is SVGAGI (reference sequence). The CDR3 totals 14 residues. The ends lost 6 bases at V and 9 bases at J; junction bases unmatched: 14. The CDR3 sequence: CASSRVGVGEGQYF. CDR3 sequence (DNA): TGTGCCAGCAGCCGAGTGGGCGTAGGGGAGGGGCAGTACTTC.

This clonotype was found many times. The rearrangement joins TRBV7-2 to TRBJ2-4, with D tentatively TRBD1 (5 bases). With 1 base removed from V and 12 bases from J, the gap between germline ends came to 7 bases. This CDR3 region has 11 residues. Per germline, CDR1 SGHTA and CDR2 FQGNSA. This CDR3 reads CASSLVGPQYF. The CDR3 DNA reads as TGTGCCAGCAGCTTAGTGGGGCCTCAGTACTTC.

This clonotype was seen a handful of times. CDR3 loop: CASSLRDFGLAGSTDTQYF. DNA of the CDR3: TGTGCCAGCAGCCTCAGGGACTTTGGACTAGCGGGGAGCACAGATACGCAGTATTTT. The chain joins TRBV7-2 to TRBJ2-3, with 12 bases that match TRBD2. The germline V gene encodes CDR1 SGHTA and CDR2 FQGNSA. CDR3 length: 19 residues. Losses at the gene ends were 5 bases for V and 0 bases for J; bases not matched to a gene: 12.

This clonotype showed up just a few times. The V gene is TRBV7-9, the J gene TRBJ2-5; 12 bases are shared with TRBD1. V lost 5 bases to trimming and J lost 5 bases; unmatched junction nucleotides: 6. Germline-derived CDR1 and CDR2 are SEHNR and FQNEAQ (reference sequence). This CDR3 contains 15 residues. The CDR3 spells CASSPGTGGIETQYF. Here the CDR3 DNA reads TGTGCCAGCAGCCCGGGGACAGGGGGCATCGAGACCCAGTACTTC.